The 15 T cell receptor beta chains listed next were all sequenced from one sample in a study of cytomegalovirus exposure and HLA in healthy donors. It was with 60 Vbeta and 13 Jbeta primers that the PCR ran. Produced via immunoSEQ multiplex PCR; TCRdb's table is partial and in-frame only. The sample contains 150,000 to 160,000 clones, approximately 80% of which appear only once. Sequenced: PBMCs. These receptors originate from a young man in good health and CMV-seropositive.

V and J are TRBV2 and TRBJ2-7; D possibly corresponds to TRBD1 (5 bases). CDR3 length equals 15 residues. CDR1 is SNHLY, CDR2 FYNNEI, per germline. Trimming shortened V by 6 bases and J by 5 bases, and 20 bases separated the two germline ends. The DNA of the CDR3 is TGTGCCAGCAGCCGTACCCGGGCAGGGCTTGACGAGCAGTACTTC. Its translation is CASSRTRAGLDEQYF. Full variable domain (missing parts from reference TRBV2 and TRBJ2-7): EPEVTQTPSHQVTQMGQEVILRCVPISNHLYFYWYRQILGQKVEFLVSFYNNEISEKSEIFDDQFSVERPDGSNFTLKIRSTKLEDSAMYFCASSRTRAGLDEQYFGPGTRLTVT.

CDR3 loop: CASPKVRGFEADQPQHF. For the CDR3, the DNA is TGTGCCAGCCCCAAGGTACGGGGGTTCGAGGCGGATCAGCCCCAGCATTTT. This chain links TRBV28 with TRBJ1-5; a possible D gene is TRBD1 (5 bases). This CDR3 is built from 17 residues. Germline V gene lookup returns CDR1 MDHEN and CDR2 SYDVKM. Trimming left V 8 bases short and J 5 bases short, with 25 bases between.

Concerning this clone: Compared with germline, one end of the junction differs, possibly owing to a read error. The chain joins TRBV7-9 to TRBJ1-3, with unresolved D. Germline values: CDR1 SEHNR, CDR2 FQNEAQ (reference sequence). This CDR3 has 11 amino acids. Written as DNA, the CDR3 is TGTGCCAGCAGCTTACGCGGCGTTCTGGATTTT. Translated, it gives CASSLRGVLDF. The full variable domain, completed using reference TRBV7-9 and TRBJ1-3, is DTGVSQNPRHKITKRGQNVTFRCDPISEHNRLYWYRQTLGQGPEFLTYFQNEAQLEKSRLLSDRFSAERPKGSFSTLEIQRTEQGDSAMYLCASSLRGVLDFGEGSWLTVV.

The chain employs TRBV5-6 and TRBJ2-2; tentative D call: TRBD1 (6 bases). CDR3 size: 16 residues. Germline V gene data show CDR1 as SGHDT and CDR2 as YYEEEE. Trimming removed 0 bases from V and 2 bases from J, with 11 bases in between. The CDR3 loop reads CASSLVGTSNTGELFF. CDR3 bases: TGTGCCAGCAGCTTGGTGGGGACATCTAACACCGGGGAGCTGTTTTTT.

The V call is TRBV2, the J call TRBJ2-3, with D unclear. Germline CDR1 and CDR2: SNHLY and FYNNEI. The length of the CDR3 is 15 residues. Trimming removed 7 bases from V and 2 bases from J, with 16 bases in between. CDR3 DNA sequence: TGTGCCAGCAATACCATGGCGGATAACACAGATACGCAGTATTTT. Encoded protein: CASNTMADNTDTQYF.

This chain links TRBV27 with TRBJ2-1, with 7 bases that match TRBD2. This CDR3 has 15 residues. J lost 2 bases, V lost 7 bases, and 8 bases had no gene match. The germline CDR1 and CDR2 sequences are MNHEY and SMNVEV (reference sequence). The CDR3 reads CASTGPLAPYNEQFF. The CDR3 DNA is TGTGCCAGCACCGGCCCACTAGCGCCCTACAATGAGCAGTTCTTC.

The chain has TRBV9 and TRBJ1-3; 9 bases agree with TRBD1. The length of the CDR3 is 16 residues. Per the germline V gene, CDR1 is SGDLS and CDR2 is YYNGEE. V lost 4 bases and J lost 4; bases outside the gene matches: 9. Here the CDR3 reads CASSPRTGEAGNTIYF. The CDR3 region has the DNA TGTGCCAGCAGCCCTCGGACAGGGGAAGCAGGAAACACCATATATTTT.

The rearrangement uses TRBV28 and TRBJ2-7; the D is unclear. The germline V gene has CDR1 MDHEN and CDR2 SYDVKM. This CDR3 has 11 amino acids. Trimming cost V 7 bases and J 4 bases, with 8 bases left between them. The CDR3 reads CASNRRYEQYF. Here the CDR3 DNA reads TGTGCCAGCAACCGGAGATACGAGCAGTACTTC.

This chain uses TRBV5-6 with TRBJ2-2; 10 bases match TRBD2. The trim removed 1 base at V and 4 bases at J, leaving 4 bases unmatched. CDR1 and CDR2 from the germline V gene are SGHDT and YYEEEE. This CDR3 has 16 residues. In DNA, the CDR3 is TGTGCCAGCAGCTTGCTAGCGGGGGAGGGCACCGGGGAGCTGTTTTTT. It codes for CASSLLAGEGTGELFF.

Turning to this clone: The same CDR3 is also encoded by other DNA sequences in this sample. The chain joins TRBV9 to TRBJ1-3; D might be TRBD1 (6 bases). CDR3 length equals 15 residues. The V gene's germline CDR1 is SGDLS and CDR2 YYNGEE. The ends were cut back, 4 bases at V and 4 bases at J, with 15 bases in the middle. CDR3 region: CASSLSQQGGNTIYF. The CDR3 DNA reads TGTGCCAGCAGCCTAAGCCAACAGGGAGGAAACACCATATATTTT.

The CDR3 region has the DNA TGTGCCAGCAGTTTGACAGGGAGCTCTGGGGCCAACGTCCTGACTTTC. Protein product: CASSLTGSSGANVLTF. The chain uses TRBV27 and TRBJ2-6; 7 nucleotides match TRBD1. CDR3 length: 16 amino acids. J was trimmed by 0 bases and V by 3 bases; bases with no gene match: 2. Germline CDR1 and CDR2: MNHEY and SMNVEV (reference sequence).

This clone showed up just a few times. This sequence joins TRBV2 and TRBJ1-3; no definite D call. Trimming shortened V by 6 bases and J by 0 bases, and 6 bases separated the two germline ends. Germline V gives CDR1 SNHLY, CDR2 FYNNEI. The CDR3 runs to 13 residues. CDR3: CASRVSSGNTIYF. CDR3 DNA: TGTGCCAGCAGGGTCAGCTCTGGAAACACCATATATTTT. Filled out from reference TRBV2 and TRBJ1-3, the complete variable domain reads EPEVTQTPSHQVTQMGQEVILRCVPISNHLYFYWYRQILGQKVEFLVSFYNNEISEKSEIFDDQFSVERPDGSNFTLKIRSTKLEDSAMYFCASRVSSGNTIYFGEGSWLTVV.

The chain has TRBV4-1 and TRBJ2-1; 12 bases are a match to TRBD2. The V gene end was trimmed by 6 bases and the J gene end by 8 bases; junction bases not matched to a gene: 8. The CDR3 is made up of 15 amino acids. In germline, CDR1 is MGHRA, CDR2 YSYEKL. DNA for the CDR3: TGCGCCAGCAGACTTCTAGCGGGAGGGCTGGATGAGCAGTTCTTC. It encodes CASRLLAGGLDEQFF.

The chain uses TRBV28 and TRBJ2-7, with D perhaps TRBD1 (6 bases). V lost 5 bases, J lost 3 bases, and 17 bases lay in between. The CDR3 is 15 amino acids. Germline V gene sequence: CDR1 MDHEN, CDR2 SYDVKM. CDR3 in amino acids: CASSPTGLYLYEQYF. The CDR3 nucleotides read TGTGCCAGCAGTCCGACAGGATTGTACCTCTACGAGCAGTACTTC. The full variable domain, rest sourced from reference TRBV28 and TRBJ2-7, is DVKVTQSSRYLVKRTGEKVFLECVQDMDHENMFWYRQDPGLGLRLIYFSYDVKMKEKGDIPEGYSVSREKKERFSLILESASTNQTSMYLCASSPTGLYLYEQYFGPGTRLTVT.

V is TRBV7-9 and J is TRBJ2-7, with D perhaps TRBD1 (5 bases). The CDR3 is 16 amino acids. V was pared by 2 bases and J by 0 bases, with 14 bases between. Per germline, CDR1 SEHNR and CDR2 FQNEAQ (reference sequence). The CDR3 loop reads CASSLLAGLASYEQYF. Here the CDR3 DNA reads TGTGCCAGCAGCTTATTGGCAGGGTTAGCCTCCTACGAGCAGTACTTC.